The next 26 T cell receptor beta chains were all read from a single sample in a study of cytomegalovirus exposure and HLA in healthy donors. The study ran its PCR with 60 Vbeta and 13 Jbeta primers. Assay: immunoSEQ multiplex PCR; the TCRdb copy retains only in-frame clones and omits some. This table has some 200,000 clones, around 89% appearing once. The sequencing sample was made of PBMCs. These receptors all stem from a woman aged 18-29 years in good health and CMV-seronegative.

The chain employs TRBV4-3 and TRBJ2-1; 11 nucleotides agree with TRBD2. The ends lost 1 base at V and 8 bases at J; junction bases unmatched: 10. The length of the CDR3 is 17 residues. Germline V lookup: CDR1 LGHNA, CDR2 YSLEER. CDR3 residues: CASSQGHLLAGVDEQFF. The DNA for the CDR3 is TGCGCCAGCAGCCAAGGCCACTTACTAGCGGGAGTCGATGAGCAGTTCTTC.

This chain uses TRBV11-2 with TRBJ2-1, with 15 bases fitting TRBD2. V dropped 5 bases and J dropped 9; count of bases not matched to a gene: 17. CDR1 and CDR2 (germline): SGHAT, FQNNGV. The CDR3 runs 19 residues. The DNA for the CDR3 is TGTGCCAGCAGCGGGACCGGACTAGCGGGAGGGTCTCGCGGTAGTGAGCAGTTCTTC. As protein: CASSGTGLAGGSRGSEQFF.

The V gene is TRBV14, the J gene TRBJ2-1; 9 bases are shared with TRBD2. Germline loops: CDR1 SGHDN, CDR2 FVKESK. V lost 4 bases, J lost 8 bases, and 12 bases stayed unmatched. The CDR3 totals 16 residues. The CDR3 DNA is TGTGCCAGCAGCCCCTCCTATCTAGCGGGAAAGTATGAGCAGTTCTTC. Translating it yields CASSPSYLAGKYEQFF.

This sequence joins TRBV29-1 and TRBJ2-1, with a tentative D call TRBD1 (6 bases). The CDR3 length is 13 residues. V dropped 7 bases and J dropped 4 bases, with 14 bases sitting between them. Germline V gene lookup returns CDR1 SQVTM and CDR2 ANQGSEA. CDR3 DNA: TGCAGCGGCATCCTGGACAGTTACAATGAGCAGTTCTTC. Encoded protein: CSGILDSYNEQFF.

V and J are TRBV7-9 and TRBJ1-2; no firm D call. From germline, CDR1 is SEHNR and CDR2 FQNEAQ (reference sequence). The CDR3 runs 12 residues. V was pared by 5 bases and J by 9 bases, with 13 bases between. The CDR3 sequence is CASSPRRLRYTF. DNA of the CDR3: TGTGCCAGCAGCCCGAGGAGGCTGCGCTACACCTTC.

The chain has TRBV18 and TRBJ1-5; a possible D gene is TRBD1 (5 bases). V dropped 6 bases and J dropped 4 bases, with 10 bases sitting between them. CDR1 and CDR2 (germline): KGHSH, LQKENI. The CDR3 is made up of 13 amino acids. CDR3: CASSMGQNQPQHF. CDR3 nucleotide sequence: TGTGCCAGCTCCATGGGGCAGAATCAGCCCCAGCATTTT.

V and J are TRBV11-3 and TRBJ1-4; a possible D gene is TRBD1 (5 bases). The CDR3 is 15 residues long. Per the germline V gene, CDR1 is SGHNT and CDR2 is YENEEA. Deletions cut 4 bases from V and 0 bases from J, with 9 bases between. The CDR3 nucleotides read TGTGCCAGCAGCTATAGGGGTTCAACTAATGAAAAACTGTTTTTT. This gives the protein CASSYRGSTNEKLFF.

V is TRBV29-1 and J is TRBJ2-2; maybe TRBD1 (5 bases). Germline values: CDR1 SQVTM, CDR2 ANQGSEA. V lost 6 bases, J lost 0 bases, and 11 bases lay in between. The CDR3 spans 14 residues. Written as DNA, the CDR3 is TGCAGCGTCTGGGGCAGATCGAACACCGGGGAGCTGTTTTTT. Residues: CSVWGRSNTGELFF.

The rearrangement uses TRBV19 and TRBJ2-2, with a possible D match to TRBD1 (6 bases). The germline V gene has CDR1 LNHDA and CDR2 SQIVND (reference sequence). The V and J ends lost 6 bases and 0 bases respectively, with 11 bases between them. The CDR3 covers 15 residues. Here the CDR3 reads CASRLSGANTGELFF. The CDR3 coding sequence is TGTGCCAGTAGACTCTCAGGGGCGAACACCGGGGAGCTGTTTTTT.

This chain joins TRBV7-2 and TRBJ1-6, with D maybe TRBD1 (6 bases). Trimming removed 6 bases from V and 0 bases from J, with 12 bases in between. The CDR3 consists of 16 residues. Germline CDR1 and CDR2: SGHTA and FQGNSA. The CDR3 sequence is CASRPGASSYNSPLHF. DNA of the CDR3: TGTGCCAGCAGGCCAGGGGCCAGCTCCTATAATTCACCCCTCCACTTT.

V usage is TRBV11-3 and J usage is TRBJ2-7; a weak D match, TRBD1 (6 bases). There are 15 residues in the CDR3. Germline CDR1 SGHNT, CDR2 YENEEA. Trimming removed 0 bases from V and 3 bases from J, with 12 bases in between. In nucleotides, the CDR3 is TGTGCCAGCAGCTTAGATTTGACAGGCCACTACGAGCAGTACTTC. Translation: CASSLDLTGHYEQYF.

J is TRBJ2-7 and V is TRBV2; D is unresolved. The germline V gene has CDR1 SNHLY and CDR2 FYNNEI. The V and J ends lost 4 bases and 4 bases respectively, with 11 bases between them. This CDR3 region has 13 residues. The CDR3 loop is CASSVGIGYEQYF. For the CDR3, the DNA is TGTGCCAGCAGTGTTGGTATCGGGTACGAGCAGTACTTC.

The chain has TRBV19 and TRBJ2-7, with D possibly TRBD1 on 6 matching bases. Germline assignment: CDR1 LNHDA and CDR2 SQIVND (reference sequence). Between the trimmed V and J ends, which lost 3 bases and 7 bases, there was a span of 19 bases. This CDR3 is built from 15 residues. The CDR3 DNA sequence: TGTGCCAGTAGTATCCCCGGACAGAGCGTGTATGAGCAGTACTTC. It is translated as CASSIPGQSVYEQYF.

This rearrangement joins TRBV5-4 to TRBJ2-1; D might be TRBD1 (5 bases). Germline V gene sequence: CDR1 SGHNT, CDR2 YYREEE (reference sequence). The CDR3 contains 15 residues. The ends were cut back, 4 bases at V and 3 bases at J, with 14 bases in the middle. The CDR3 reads CASSRKGQYYNEQFF. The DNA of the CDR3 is TGTGCCAGCAGCCGGAAGGGGCAGTACTACAATGAGCAGTTCTTC.

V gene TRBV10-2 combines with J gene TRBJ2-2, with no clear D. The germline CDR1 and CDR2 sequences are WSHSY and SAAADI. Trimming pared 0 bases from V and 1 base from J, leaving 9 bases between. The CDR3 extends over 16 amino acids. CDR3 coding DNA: TGCGCCAGCAGTGAGTCGGCGGCTTTGAACACCGGGGAGCTGTTTTTT. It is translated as CASSESAALNTGELFF.

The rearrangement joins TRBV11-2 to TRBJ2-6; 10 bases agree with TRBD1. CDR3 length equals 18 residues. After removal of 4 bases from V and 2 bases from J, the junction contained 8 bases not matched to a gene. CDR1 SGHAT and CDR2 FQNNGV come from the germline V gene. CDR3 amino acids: CASSSRDRGLTGANVLTF. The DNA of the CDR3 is TGTGCCAGCAGCTCCCGGGACAGGGGACTCACTGGGGCCAACGTCCTGACTTTC.

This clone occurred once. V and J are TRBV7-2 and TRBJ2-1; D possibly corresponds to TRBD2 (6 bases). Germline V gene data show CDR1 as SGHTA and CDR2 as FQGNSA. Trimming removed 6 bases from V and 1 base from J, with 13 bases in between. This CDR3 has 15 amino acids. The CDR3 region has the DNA TGTGCCAGCAGGTTGAGGCGGGGTTCCTACAATGAGCAGTTCTTC. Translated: CASRLRRGSYNEQFF.

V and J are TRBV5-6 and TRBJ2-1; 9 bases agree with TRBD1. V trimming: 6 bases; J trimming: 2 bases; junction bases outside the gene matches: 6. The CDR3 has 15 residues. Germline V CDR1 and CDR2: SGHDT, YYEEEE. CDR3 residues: CASTQQGAPYNEQFF. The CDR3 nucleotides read TGTGCCAGCACCCAACAGGGGGCACCCTACAATGAGCAGTTCTTC.

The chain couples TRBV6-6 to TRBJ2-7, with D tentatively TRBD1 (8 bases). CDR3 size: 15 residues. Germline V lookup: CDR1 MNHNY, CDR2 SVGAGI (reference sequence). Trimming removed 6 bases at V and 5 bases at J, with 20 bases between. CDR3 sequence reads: CASRQTGEGGNEQYF. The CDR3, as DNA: TGTGCCAGCAGGCAGACAGGGGAGGGAGGAAACGAGCAGTACTTC.

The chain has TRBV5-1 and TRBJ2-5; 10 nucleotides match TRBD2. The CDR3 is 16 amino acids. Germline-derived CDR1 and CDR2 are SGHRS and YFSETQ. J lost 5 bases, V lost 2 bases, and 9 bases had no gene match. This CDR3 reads CASSFAGTSVFETQYF. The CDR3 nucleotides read TGCGCCAGCAGCTTCGCCGGGACTAGCGTCTTTGAGACCCAGTACTTC.

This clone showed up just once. The CDR3 DNA follows: TGTGCCAGCAGCTTAGTGAGTTACAAGGGGAACGAGCAGTACTTC. Protein sequence: CASSLVSYKGNEQYF. The chain is built from TRBV7-9 and TRBJ2-7; the D gene is possibly TRBD1 (5 bases). The CDR3 sequence is 15 residues long. With 1 base removed from V and 5 bases from J, the gap between germline ends came to 15 bases. Germline CDR1 SEHNR, CDR2 FQNEAQ (reference sequence).

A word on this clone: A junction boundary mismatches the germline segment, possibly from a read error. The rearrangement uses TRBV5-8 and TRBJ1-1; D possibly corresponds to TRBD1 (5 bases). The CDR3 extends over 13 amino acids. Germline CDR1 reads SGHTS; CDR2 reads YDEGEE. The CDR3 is CASSLEGRGTASF. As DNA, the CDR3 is TGTGCCAGCAGCTTGGAGGGGAGGGGAACCGCTTCGTTT.

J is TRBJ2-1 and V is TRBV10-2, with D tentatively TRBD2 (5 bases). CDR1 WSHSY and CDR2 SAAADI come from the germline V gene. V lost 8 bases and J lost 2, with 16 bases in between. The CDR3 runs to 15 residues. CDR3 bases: TGCGCCAGCTCCTTAGCGACTTACCCCTACAATGAGCAGTTCTTC. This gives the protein CASSLATYPYNEQFF.

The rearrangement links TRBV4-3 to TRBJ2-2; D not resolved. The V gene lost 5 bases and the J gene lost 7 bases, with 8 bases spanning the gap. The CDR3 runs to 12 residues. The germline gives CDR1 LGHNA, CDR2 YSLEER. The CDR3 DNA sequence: TGCGCCAGCAGCTCTCAGGTCGGGGAGCTGTTTTTT. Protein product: CASSSQVGELFF.

CDR3 sequence reads: CASSQDKRNTEAFF. For the CDR3, the DNA is TGTGCCAGCAGCCAGGACAAACGGAACACTGAAGCTTTCTTT. The chain joins TRBV6-1 to TRBJ1-1; TRBD1 might be the D (5 bases). The CDR3 extends over 14 amino acids. Germline values: CDR1 MNHNS, CDR2 SASEGT. The germline V and J ends were trimmed by 6 bases and 1 base, with 12 bases remaining between them.

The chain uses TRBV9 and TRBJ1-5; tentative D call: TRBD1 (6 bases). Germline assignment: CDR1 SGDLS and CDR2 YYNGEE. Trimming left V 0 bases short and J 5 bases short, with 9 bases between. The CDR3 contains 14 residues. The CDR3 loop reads CASSVGTEDQPQHF. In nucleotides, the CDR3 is TGTGCCAGCAGCGTAGGGACAGAGGATCAGCCCCAGCATTTT.